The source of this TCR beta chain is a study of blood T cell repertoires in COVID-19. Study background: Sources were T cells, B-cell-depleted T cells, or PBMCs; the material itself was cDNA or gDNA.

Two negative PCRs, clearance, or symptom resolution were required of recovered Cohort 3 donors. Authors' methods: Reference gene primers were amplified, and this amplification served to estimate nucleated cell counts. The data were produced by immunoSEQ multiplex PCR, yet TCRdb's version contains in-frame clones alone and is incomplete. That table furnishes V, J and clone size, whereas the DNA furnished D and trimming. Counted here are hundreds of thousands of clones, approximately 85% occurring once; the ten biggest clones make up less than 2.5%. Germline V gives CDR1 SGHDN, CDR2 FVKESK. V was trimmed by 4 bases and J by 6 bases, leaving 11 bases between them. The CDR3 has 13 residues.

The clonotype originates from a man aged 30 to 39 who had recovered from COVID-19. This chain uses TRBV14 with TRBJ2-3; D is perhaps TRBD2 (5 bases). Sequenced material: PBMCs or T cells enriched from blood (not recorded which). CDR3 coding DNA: TGTGCCAGCAGCCTGTACCAGCGGGATACGCAGTATTTT. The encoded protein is CASSLYQRDTQYF.